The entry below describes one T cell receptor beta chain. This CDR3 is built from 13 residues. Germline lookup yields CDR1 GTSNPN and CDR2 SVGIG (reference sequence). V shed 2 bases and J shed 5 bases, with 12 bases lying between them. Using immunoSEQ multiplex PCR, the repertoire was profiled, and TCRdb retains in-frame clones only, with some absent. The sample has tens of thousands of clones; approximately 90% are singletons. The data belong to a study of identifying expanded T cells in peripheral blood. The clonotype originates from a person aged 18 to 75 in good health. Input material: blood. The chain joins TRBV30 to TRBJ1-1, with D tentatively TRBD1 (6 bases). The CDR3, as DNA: TGTGCCTGGAGTTTACAGGGTCGAACTGAAGCTTTCTTT. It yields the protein CAWSLQGRTEAFF.